This note documents a single T cell receptor beta chain sequence. This entry is derived from a study of T cell changes during pregnancy in multiple sclerosis. TCRdb's copy holds only in-frame clones and misses some; the assay was immunoSEQ multiplex PCR. The table lists about 32,000 clones, around 93% of them singletons. The specimen comprised CD4+ T cells from peripheral blood mononuclear cells, sampled in the second trimester of pregnancy. The source is a female donor with multiple sclerosis, enrolled in a pregnancy study.

DNA for the CDR3: TGCGCCAGCAGCCTAAAAGGGGGATACAATGAGCAGTTCTTC. Encoded protein: CASSLKGGYNEQFF. The rearrangement links TRBV5-1 to TRBJ2-1; D might be TRBD1 (6 bases). Looked up from germline, CDR1 is SGHRS and CDR2 is YFSETQ. This CDR3 is built from 14 residues. V was shortened by 4 bases and J by 4 bases, with 12 bases between the two germline ends.